Only a few counts were recorded for the clone carrying this T cell receptor (beta chain). What it binds is unknown. From germline, CDR1 is SGDLS and CDR2 YYNGEE. With 0 bases clipped from V and 5 bases from J, the junction kept 6 bases outside the gene matches. The CDR3 runs to 16 residues. The study reverse transcribed the entire isolated RNA, so it sequenced expressed TCRB transcripts. Assay: immunoSEQ multiplex PCR; the TCRdb copy retains only in-frame clones and omits some. This table has 300,000 or so clones, about 13% appearing once. The data belong to a study of beta chain features in type 1 diabetes. As for the study in general: Investigators examined 85 million to 110 million sorted cells across all samples. General study findings and limits: In every one of the four CD4+ subsets, TCRB CDR3s were moderately but significantly shorter in Type 1 diabetes patients.

Sequencing was performed on naive CD4+ T cells from blood. The sequence was obtained from a man younger than 45 with type 1 diabetes. The chain links TRBV9 to TRBJ2-1, with 9 positions matching TRBD2. Here the CDR3 DNA reads TGTGCCAGCAGCGTAGCGGGTAGCGGGAGTAACAATGAGCAGTTCTTC. Translating it yields CASSVAGSGSNNEQFF.